This entry lists 10 T cell receptor beta chains sequenced from one sample in a study of regulatory T cells in long-lasting Graves disease. The time point was: persistent/refractory GD, antithyroid drugs over 5 years with positive TRAb. PBMC-extracted RNA yielded the TCR library. Arm-PCR of CDR3 regions and iRepertoire HTBI primers were the basis on which TCR beta libraries were built. Via MiXCR, TCRdb re-called the multiplex PCR reads, giving one row per CDR3 protein. The table records about 460,000 distinct CDR3 sequences, 20% to 25% of them present only once. The sample in question was peripheral blood mononuclear cells (PBMCs), obtained when the disease was refractory, from a patient treated with antithyroid drugs. All receptors derive from a female donor with Graves disease.

This clonotype was recorded many times. The chain recombines TRBV28 with TRBJ2-2, with D tentatively TRBD1 or TRBD2 (5 bases each). Trimming took 3 bases from V and 4 from J, leaving 12 bases between them. Germline V gene data show CDR1 as MDHEN and CDR2 as SYDVKM. The length of the CDR3 is 15 residues. The CDR3 DNA reads TGTGCCAGCAGTTTCCCACAGGAGGTCACCGGGGAGCTGTTTTTT. It specifies CASSFPQEVTGELFF. The full variable domain, in which reference TRBV28 and TRBJ2-2 provide the parts outside the CDR3, is DVKVTQSSRYLVKRTGEKVFLECVQDMDHENMFWYRQDPGLGLRLIYFSYDVKMKEKGDIPEGYSVSREKKERFSLILESASTNQTSMYLCASSFPQEVTGELFFGEGSRLTVL.

This clonotype appeared many times. The genes are TRBV28 and TRBJ1-1, with 8 positions matching TRBD1. Looked up from germline, CDR1 is MDHEN and CDR2 is SYDVKM. Trimming at V came to 2 bases and at J to 4 bases, leaving 3 bases not matched to a gene. The CDR3 runs 14 residues. The CDR3 sequence is CASSLGGTGTEAFF. CDR3 DNA sequence: TGTGCCAGCAGTTTAGGAGGGACAGGCACTGAAGCTTTCTTT.

Only a few counts were recorded for this clonotype. The chain uses TRBV3-2 and TRBJ1-2; the table's D call TRBD1 went unverified against the DNA. TRBV3-2 is a documented pseudogene. The CDR3 is made up of 14 amino acids. The DNA for the CDR3 is TGTGCCAGCAGCCCCCGGGGGGGCACCTATGGCTACACCTTC. Protein: CASSPRGGTYGYTF.

The table lists this clonotype with many counts. The gene calls are TRBV20-1 and TRBJ2-7; D perhaps matches TRBD1 (6 bases). Trimming removed 4 bases at V and 2 bases at J, with 18 bases between. Germline-derived CDR1 and CDR2 are DFQATT and SNEGSKA (reference sequence). The length of the CDR3 is 15 residues. Here the CDR3 DNA reads TGCAGTGCTACCGGCCGGGACACCACTCCCTACGAGCAGTACTTC. Residues: CSATGRDTTPYEQYF.

This clonotype was detected ten times or more. The chain employs TRBV28 and TRBJ2-2, with no clear D. V lost 10 bases and J lost 1, with 25 bases in between. In germline, CDR1 is MDHEN, CDR2 SYDVKM. This CDR3 contains 18 residues. CDR3 nucleotides: TGTGCCACAACATCCCCTCTCGACGCGGCAGTGAACACCGGGGAGCTGTTTTTT. Translation: CATTSPLDAAVNTGELFF.

This clonotype has just one count. V and J are TRBV6-2 or TRBV6-3 and TRBJ1-2, with 9 nucleotides matching TRBD1. The CDR3 sequence is 16 residues long. V shed 8 bases, J shed 0 bases, and the junction held 10 bases outside the gene matches. CDR1 and CDR2 (germline): MNHEY, SVGEGT. DNA of the CDR3: TGTGCCAGCGGGAAGGGACAGGGACTATCTAACTATGGCTACACCTTC. It yields the protein CASGKGQGLSNYGYTF.

On this clonotype: This could be a read error, since a much larger clone is one nucleotide away. The conserved closing phenylalanine or tryptophan is absent in this CDR3, likely reflecting a read error. The chain uses TRBV11-3 and TRBJ1-6; D is unresolved. Germline-derived CDR1 and CDR2 are SGHNT and YENEEA. The CDR3 is 14 amino acids. V lost 5 bases to trimming and J lost 0 bases, with 5 bases between them. The CDR3: CASSVSSYNSPLHL. The CDR3 coding sequence is TGTGCCAGCAGCGTAAGCTCCTATAATTCACCCCTCCACCTT.

As for this clonotype: This may arise from a read error, as a much more abundant clone is one base away. V and J are TRBV6-5 and TRBJ2-5; the D gene is possibly TRBD1 (6 bases). The CDR3 is made up of 14 amino acids. In germline, CDR1 is MNHEY, CDR2 SVGAGI. Between the trimmed V and J ends, which lost 7 bases and 2 bases, there was a span of 14 bases. The CDR3 nucleotides are TGTGCCAGCACTTCCTCCGGACAGCAAGAGACCCAGTACTTC. Translated, it gives CASTSSGQQETQYF.

The table lists this clonotype with a few counts. V is TRBV20-1 and J is TRBJ2-7, with 8 bases fitting TRBD1. The CDR3 runs to 15 residues. Germline lookup yields CDR1 DFQATT and CDR2 SNEGSKA (reference sequence). V gave up 0 bases and J gave up 4 bases; unmatched junction bases: 8. The CDR3 spells CSARERQGYSYEQYF. CDR3 sequence (DNA): TGCAGTGCTAGAGAACGACAGGGGTATTCTTACGAGCAGTACTTC.

This clonotype was detected only a few times. CDR3 in DNA: TGTGCCAGCAGCTTGGCCGTGCGGGTCACCGGGGAGCTGTTTTTT. Encoded protein: CASSLAVRVTGELFF. This sequence joins TRBV5-5 and TRBJ2-2, with D possibly being TRBD2 (5 bases). CDR1 SGHKS and CDR2 YYEKEE come from the germline V gene (reference sequence). Trimming took off 0 bases at V and 4 bases at J, with 10 bases between the two ends. The CDR3 length is 15 residues.